This T cell receptor beta chain originates from a study of T-cell reconstitution after alpha-beta-depleted transplantation in children. The study, taken as a whole, reports: Expanded graft clones numbering several hundred reportedly gave rise to alpha-beta T cells about two months after transplant.

The library targeted TCRbeta and was prepared with unique molecular identifiers. TCRdb used MiXCR to reprocess the PCR reads, holding one entry per CDR3 protein. The table includes approximately 500,000 distinct CDR3 sequences, roughly 10% detected once. This CDR3 contains 15 residues. The J segment lost 8 bases and the V segment lost 0 bases, leaving 5 bases of the junction unmatched. Per the germline V gene, CDR1 is LGHNA and CDR2 is YSLEER. In this sample, this clonotype turned up many times. Its antigen is currently unknown. The clonotype originates from a child younger than 10 with inherited bone marrow failure, due to receive a stem cell transplant. The rearrangement uses TRBV4-3 and TRBJ2-1, with TRBD1 identical over 9 bases. The specimen comprised PBMCs, sampled before TCRalphabeta/CD19-depleted stem cell transplant. CDR3 DNA sequence: TGCGCCAGCAGCCAAGATAGACAGGGGGGCCATGAGCAGTTCTTC. Protein: CASSQDRQGGHEQFF.